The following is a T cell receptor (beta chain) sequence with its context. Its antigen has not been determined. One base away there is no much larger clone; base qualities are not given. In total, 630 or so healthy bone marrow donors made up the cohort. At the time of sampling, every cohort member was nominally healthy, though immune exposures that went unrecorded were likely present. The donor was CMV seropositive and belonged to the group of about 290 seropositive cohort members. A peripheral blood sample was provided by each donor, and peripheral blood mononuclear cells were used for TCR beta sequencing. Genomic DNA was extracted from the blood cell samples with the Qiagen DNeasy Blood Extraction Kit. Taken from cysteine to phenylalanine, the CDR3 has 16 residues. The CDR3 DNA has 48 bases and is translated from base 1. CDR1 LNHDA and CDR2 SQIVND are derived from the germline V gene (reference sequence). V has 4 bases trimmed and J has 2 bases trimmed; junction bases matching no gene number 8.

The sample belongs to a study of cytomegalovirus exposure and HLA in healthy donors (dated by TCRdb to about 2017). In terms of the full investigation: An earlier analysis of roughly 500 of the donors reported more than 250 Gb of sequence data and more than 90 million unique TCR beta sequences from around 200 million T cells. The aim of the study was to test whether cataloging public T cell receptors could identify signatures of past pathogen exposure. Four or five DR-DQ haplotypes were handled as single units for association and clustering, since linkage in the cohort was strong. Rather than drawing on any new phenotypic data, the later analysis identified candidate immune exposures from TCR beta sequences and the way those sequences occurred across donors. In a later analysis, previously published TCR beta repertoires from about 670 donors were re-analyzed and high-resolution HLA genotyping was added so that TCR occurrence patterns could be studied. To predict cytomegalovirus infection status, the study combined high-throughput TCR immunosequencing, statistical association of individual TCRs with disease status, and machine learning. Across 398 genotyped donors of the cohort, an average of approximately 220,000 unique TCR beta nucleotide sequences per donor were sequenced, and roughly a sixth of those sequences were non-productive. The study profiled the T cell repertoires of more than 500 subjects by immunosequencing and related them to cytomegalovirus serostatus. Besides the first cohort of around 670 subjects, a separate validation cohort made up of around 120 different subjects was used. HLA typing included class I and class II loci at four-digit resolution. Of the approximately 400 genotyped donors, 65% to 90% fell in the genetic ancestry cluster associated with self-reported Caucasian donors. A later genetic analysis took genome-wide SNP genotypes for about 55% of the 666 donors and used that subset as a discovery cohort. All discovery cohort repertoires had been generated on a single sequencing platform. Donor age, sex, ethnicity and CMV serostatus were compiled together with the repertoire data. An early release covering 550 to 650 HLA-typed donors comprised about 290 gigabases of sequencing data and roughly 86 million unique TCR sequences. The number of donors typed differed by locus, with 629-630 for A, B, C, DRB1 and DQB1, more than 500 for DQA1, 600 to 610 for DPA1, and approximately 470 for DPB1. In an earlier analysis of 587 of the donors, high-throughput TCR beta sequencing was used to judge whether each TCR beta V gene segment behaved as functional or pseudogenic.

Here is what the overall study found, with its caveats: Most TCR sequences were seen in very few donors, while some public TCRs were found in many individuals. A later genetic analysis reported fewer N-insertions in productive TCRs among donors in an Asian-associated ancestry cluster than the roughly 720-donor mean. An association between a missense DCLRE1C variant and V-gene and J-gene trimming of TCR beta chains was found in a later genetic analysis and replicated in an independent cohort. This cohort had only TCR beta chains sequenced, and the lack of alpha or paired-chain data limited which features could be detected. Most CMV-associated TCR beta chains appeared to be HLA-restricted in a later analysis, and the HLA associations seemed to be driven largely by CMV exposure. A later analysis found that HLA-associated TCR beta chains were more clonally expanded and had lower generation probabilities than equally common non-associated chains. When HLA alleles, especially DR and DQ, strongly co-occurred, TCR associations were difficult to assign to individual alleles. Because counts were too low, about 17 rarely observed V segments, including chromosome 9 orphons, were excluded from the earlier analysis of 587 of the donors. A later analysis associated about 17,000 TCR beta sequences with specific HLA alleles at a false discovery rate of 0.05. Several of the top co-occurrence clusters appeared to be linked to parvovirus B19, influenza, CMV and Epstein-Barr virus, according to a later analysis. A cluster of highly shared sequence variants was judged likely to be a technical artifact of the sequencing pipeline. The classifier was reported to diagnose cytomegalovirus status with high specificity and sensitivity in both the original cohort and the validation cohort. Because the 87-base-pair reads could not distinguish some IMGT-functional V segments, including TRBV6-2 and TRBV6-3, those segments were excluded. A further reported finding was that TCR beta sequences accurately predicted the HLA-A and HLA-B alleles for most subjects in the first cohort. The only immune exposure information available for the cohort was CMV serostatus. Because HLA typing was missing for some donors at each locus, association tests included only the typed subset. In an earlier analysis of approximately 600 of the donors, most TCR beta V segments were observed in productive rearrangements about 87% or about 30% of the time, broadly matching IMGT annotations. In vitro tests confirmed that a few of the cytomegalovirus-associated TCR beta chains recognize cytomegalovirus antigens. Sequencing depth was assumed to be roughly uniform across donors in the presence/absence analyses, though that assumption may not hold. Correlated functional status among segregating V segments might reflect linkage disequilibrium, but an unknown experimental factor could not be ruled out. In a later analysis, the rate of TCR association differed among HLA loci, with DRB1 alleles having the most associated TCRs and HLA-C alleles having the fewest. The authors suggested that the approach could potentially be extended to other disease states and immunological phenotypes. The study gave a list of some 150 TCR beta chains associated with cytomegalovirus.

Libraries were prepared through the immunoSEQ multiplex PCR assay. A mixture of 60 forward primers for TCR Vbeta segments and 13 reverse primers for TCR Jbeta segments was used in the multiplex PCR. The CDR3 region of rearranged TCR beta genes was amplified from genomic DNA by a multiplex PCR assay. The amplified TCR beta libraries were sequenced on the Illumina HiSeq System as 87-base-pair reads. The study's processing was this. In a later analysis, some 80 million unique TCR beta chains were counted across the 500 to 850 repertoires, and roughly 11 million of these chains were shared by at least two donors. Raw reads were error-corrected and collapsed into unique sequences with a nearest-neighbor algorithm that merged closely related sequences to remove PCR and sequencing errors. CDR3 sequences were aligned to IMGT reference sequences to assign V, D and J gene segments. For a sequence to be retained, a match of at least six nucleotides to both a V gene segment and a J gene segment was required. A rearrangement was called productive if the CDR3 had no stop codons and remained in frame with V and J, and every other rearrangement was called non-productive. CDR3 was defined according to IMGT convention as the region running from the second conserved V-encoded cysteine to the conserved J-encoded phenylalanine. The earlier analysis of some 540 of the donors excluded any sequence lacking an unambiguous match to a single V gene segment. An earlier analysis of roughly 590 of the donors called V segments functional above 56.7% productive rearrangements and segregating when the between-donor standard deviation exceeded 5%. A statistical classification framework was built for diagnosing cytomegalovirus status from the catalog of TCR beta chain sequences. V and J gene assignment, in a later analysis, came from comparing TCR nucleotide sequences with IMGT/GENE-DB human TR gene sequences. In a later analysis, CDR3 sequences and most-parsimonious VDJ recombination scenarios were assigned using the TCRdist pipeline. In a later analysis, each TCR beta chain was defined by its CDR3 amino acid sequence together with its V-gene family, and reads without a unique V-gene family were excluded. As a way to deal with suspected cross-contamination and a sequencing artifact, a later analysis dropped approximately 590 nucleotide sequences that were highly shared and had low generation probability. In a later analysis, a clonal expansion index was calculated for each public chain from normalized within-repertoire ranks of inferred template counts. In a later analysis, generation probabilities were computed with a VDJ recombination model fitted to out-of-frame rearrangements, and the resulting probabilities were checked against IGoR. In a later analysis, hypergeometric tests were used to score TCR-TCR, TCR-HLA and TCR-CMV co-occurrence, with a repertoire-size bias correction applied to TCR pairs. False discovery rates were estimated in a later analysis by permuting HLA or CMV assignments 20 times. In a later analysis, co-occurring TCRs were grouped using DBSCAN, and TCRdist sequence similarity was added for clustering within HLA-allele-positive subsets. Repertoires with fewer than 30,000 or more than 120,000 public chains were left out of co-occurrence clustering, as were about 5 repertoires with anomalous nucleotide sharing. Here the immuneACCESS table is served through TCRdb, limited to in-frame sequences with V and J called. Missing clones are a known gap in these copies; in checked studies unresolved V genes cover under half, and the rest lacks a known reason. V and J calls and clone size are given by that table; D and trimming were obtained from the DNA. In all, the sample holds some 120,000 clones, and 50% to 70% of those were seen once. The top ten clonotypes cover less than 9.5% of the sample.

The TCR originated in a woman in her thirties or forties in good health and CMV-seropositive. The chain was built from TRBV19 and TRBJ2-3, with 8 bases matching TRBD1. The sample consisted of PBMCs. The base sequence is TGTGCCAGTAGTAAGGGGTCGGGACAGGACACAGATACGCAGTATTTT. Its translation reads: CASSKGSGQDTDTQYF.